This T cell receptor beta chain is from a study of beta chain features in type 1 diabetes. Study results and caveats: The naive, central memory and Treg TCRB repertoires of patients appeared to be more similar to one another than those of healthy donors.

Investigators reverse transcribed all isolated RNA, so they sequenced expressed TCRB transcripts. Only in-frame clones appear in the TCRdb table, and some are missing; sequencing was by immunoSEQ multiplex PCR. The sample includes hundreds of thousands of clones, around 13% of them seen just once. On this clone: Its specificity is not known.

Sequenced: naive CD4+ T cells from blood. The TCR sequence derives from a man aged 30-40 years in good health.

CDR3 in DNA: TGCGCCAGCAGCCTCGGGCAACGAGAGACCCAGTACTTC. This encodes CASSLGQRETQYF. This chain uses TRBV4-1 with TRBJ2-5, with unresolved D. This CDR3 contains 13 residues. V lost 4 bases and J 4 bases, leaving 10 bases between the germline ends. In germline, CDR1 is MGHRA, CDR2 YSYEKL.